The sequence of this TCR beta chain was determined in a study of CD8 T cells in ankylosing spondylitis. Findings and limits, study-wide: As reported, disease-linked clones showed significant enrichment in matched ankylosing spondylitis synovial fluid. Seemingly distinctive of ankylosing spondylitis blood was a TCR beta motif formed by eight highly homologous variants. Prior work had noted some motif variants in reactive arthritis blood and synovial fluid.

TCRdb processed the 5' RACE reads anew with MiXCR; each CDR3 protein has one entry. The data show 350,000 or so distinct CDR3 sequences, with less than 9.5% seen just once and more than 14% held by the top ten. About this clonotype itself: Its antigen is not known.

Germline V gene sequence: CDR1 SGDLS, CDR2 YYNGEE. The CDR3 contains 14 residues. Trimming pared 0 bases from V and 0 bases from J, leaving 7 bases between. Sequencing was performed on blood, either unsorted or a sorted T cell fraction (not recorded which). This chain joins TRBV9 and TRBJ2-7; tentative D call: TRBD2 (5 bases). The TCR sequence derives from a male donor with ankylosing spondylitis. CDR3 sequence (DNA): TGTGCCAGCAGCGTAGGGAGGAGCTCCTACGAGCAGTACTTC. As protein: CASSVGRSSYEQYF.